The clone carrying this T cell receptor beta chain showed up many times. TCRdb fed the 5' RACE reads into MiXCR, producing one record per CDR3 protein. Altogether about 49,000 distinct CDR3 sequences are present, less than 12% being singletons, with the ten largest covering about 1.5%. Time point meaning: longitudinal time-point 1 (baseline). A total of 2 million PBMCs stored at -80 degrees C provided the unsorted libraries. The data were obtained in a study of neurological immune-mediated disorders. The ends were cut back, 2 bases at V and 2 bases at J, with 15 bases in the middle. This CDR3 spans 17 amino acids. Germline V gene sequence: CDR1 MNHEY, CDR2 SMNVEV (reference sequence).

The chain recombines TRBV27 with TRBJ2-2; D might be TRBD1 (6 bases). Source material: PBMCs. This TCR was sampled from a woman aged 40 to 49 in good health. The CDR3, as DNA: TGTGCCAGCAGTTTACGAAGTGACAGGCTCAACACCGGGGAGCTGTTTTTT. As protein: CASSLRSDRLNTGELFF.